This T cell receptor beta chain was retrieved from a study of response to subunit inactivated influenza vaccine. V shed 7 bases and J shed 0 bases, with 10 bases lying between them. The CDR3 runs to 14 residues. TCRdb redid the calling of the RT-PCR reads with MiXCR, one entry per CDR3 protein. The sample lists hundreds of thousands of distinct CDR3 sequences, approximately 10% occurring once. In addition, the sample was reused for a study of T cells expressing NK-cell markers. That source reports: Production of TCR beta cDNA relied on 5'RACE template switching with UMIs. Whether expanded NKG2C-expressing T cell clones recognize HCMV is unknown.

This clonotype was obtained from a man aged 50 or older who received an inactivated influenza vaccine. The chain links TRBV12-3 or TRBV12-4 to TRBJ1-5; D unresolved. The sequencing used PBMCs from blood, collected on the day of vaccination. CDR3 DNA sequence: TGTGCCAGCACCCAGGTAGTTAGCAATCAGCCCCAGCATTTT. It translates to CASTQVVSNQPQHF.